The subject of this entry is one TCR beta chain. Its matching antigen is unknown. The source of the sample is a study of T cell responses to AZD1222 COVID-19 vaccine. Study findings and constraints: Vaccine-associated CD4 TCRs ranged over spike, dominating at 160-218 and 743-854. Donors in the cohort were predominantly white British and more often female, and clonal diversity was possibly underestimated.

Libraries were prepared by immunoSEQ multiplex PCR; TCRdb keeps only in-frame clonotypes and omits some of them. The sample includes approximately 70,000 clones, 80% to 90% seen only once; the top ten take 5% to 6%. The V gene's germline CDR1 is MDHEN and CDR2 SYDVKM. V gave up 3 bases and J gave up 4 bases, with 9 bases separating them. This CDR3 is built from 13 residues. This specimen consisted of peripheral blood, obtained on day 0 of AZD1222 vaccination. The TCR comes from an adult in good health. This chain uses TRBV28 with TRBJ1-2; D remains ambiguous. The CDR3 reads CASSFNSGYGYTF. The DNA for the CDR3 is TGTGCCAGCAGTTTTAACTCTGGCTATGGCTACACCTTC.